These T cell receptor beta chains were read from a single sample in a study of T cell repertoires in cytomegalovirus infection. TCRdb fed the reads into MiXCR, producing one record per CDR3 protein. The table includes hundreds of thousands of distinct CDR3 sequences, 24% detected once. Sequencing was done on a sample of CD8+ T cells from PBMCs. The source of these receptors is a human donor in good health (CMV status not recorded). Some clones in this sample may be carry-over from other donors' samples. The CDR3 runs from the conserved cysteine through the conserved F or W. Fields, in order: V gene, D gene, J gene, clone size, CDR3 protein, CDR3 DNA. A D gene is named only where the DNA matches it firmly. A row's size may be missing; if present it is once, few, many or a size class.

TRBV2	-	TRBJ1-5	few	CASSVEGVYQPQHF	TGTGCCAGCAGTGTAGAGGGGGTGTACCAGCCCCAGCATTTT
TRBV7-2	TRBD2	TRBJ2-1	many	CASSSNSGGSYNEQFF	TGTGCCAGCAGCTCGAATAGCGGGGGATCTTACAATGAGCAGTTCTTC
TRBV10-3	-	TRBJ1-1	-	CAIREGGTEAFF	TGTGCCATCAGGGAAGGGGGCACTGAAGCTTTCTTT
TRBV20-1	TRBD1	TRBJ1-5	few	CSAREKDRAQPQHF	TGCAGTGCTAGAGAAAAGGACAGGGCACAGCCCCAGCATTTT
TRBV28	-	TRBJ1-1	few	CASSLYEGNTEAFF	TGTGCCAGCAGTTTATATGAAGGGAACACTGAAGCTTTCTTT
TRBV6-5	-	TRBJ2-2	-	CASSYSGGYTGELFF	TGTGCCAGCAGTTACTCAGGGGGTTACACCGGGGAGCTGTTTTTT
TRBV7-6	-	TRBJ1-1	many	CASSLSPNREAFF	TGTGCCAGCAGCTTATCCCCAAACAGGGAAGCTTTCTTT
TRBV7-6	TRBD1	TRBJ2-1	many	CASSPRQGNNEQFF	TGTGCCAGCAGCCCCCGACAGGGAAACAATGAGCAGTTCTTC
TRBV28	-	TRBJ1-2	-	CASSFQGPFYGYTF	TGTGCCAGCAGTTTCCAGGGTCCGTTTTATGGCTACACCTTC
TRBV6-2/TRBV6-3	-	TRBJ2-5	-	CASSYKDSPPETQYF	TGTGCCAGCAGTTACAAGGACTCCCCTCCAGAGACCCAGTACTTC
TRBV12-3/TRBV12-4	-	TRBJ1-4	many	CASSFAAATNEKLFF	TGTGCCAGCAGTTTCGCGGCAGCAACTAATGAAAAACTGTTTTTT
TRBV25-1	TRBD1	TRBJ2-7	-	CASSGRRQGSHEQYF	TGTGCCAGCAGTGGACGAAGACAGGGTTCCCACGAGCAGTACTTC
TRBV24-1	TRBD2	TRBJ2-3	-	CATSDRTTLAGGPGDTQYF	TGTGCCACCAGTGACCGGACCACACTAGCGGGGGGCCCGGGAGATACGCAGTATTTT
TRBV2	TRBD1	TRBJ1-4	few	CASGWSDRGNEKLFF	TGTGCCAGCGGGTGGTCCGACAGGGGTAATGAAAAACTGTTTTTT
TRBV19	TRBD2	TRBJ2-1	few	CASSALAGGNEQFF	TGTGCCAGTAGTGCACTAGCGGGGGGCAATGAGCAGTTCTTC
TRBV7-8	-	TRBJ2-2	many	CASSPTGENTGELFF	TGTGCCAGCAGCCCGACCGGGGAGAACACCGGGGAGCTGTTTTTT
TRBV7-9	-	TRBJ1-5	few	CASSPIGTNQPQHF	TGTGCCAGCAGCCCAATCGGGACCAATCAGCCCCAGCATTTT
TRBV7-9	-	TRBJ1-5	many	CASSFRDGGGVNQPQHF	TGTGCCAGCAGCTTCCGGGACGGCGGGGGTGTAAATCAGCCCCAGCATTTT
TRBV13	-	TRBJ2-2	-	CASSRLGQNTGELFF	TGTGCCAGCAGTCGCCTTGGACAGAACACCGGGGAGCTGTTTTTT
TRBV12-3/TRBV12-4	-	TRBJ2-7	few	CASSFRPGTLPLDEQYF	TGTGCCAGCAGTTTCCGTCCCGGGACCCTTCCCCTCGACGAGCAGTACTTC
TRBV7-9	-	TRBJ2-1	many	CASSVLRAASSYNEQFF	TGTGCCAGCAGCGTCCTAAGGGCCGCGAGCTCCTACAATGAGCAGTTCTTC
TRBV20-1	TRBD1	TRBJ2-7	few	CSAEGQADYEQYF	TGCAGTGCTGAGGGACAGGCAGACTACGAGCAGTACTTC
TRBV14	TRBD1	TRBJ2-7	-	CASSQEADRGSPYEQYF	TGTGCCAGCAGCCAAGAGGCCGACAGGGGCTCCCCCTACGAGCAGTACTTC
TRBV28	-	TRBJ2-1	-	CASSMMSDSYNEQFF	TGTGCCAGCAGCATGATGAGCGACTCCTACAATGAGCAGTTCTTC
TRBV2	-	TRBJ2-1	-	CAIPPASSYNEQFF	TGTGCCATCCCGCCAGCTAGCTCCTACAATGAGCAGTTCTTC
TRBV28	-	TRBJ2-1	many	CASSRGTPLNEQFF	TGTGCCAGCAGTCGGGGGACTCCGCTCAATGAGCAGTTCTTC
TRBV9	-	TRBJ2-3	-	CASSAPESTDTQYF	TGTGCCAGCAGCGCCCCGGAGAGCACAGATACGCAGTATTTT
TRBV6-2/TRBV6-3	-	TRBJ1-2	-	CASSYSSELYGYTF	TGTGCCAGCAGTTACTCCTCGGAGCTGTATGGCTACACCTTC
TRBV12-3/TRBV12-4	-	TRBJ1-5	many	CASTRTEDDQPQHF	TGTGCCAGCACCCGGACAGAGGACGATCAGCCCCAGCATTTT
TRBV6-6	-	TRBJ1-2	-	CASSYSFQHGYTF	TGTGCCAGCAGTTACTCGTTTCAGCATGGCTACACCTTC
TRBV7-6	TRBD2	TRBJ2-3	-	CASSLDQRGDRDTQYF	TGTGCCAGCAGCTTAGACCAGCGGGGGGACCGAGATACGCAATATTTT
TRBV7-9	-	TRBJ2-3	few	CASSSVEENTDTQYF	TGTGCCAGCAGCTCGGTCGAAGAGAACACAGATACGCAGTATTTT
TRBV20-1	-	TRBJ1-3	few	CSARDRRVVGNTIYF	TGCAGTGCTAGAGATCGACGGGTTGTGGGAAACACCATATATTTT
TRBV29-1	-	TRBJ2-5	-	CSANEWVGETQYF	TGCAGCGCTAATGAATGGGTGGGGGAGACCCAGTACTTC
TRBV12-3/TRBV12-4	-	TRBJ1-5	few	CASSFWQGEQPQHF	TGTGCCAGCAGTTTTTGGCAGGGTGAGCAGCCCCAGCATTTT
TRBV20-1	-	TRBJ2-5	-	CSAPWGETQYF	TGCAGTGCCCCTTGGGGGGAGACCCAGTACTTC
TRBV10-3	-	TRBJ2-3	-	CAISDLGHLDTQYF	TGTGCCATCAGTGACCTGGGACACTTGGATACGCAGTATTTT
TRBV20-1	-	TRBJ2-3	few	CSARDSSTDTQYF	TGCAGTGCTAGGGACAGTAGCACAGATACGCAGTATTTT
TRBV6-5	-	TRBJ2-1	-	CASSSKPGGYNEQFF	TGTGCCAGCAGTTCGAAACCCGGTGGATACAATGAGCAGTTCTTC
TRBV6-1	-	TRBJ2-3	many	CASSAVRASDTQYF	TGTGCCAGCAGTGCTGTTCGTGCGTCAGATACGCAGTATTTT
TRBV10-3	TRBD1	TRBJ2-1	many	CAISESINVDRGRYNEQFF	TGTGCCATCAGTGAGTCGATTAATGTCGACAGGGGCCGTTACAATGAGCAGTTCTTC
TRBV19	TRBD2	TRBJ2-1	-	CASSIDGGYYNEQFF	TGTGCCAGTAGTATAGACGGGGGGTACTACAATGAGCAGTTCTTC
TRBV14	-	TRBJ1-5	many	CASSQDGGQPQHF	TGTGCCAGCAGCCAGGATGGAGGTCAGCCCCAGCATTTT
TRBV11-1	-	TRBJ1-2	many	CASKGLDYGYTF	TGTGCCAGCAAGGGGCTGGACTATGGCTACACCTTC
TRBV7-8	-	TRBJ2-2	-	CANSLNRAGELFF	TGTGCCAACAGCCTAAACAGGGCCGGGGAGCTGTTTTTT
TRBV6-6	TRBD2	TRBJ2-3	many	CASSYQGLARDTQYF	TGTGCCAGCAGTTACCAGGGACTAGCGAGGGATACGCAGTATTTT